A single sample gave rise to the 2 T cell receptor beta chains below, sequenced in a study of blood T cell repertoires in COVID-19. The data were produced by immunoSEQ multiplex PCR, yet TCRdb's version contains in-frame clones alone and is incomplete. The sample yields fewer than 400,000 clones, more than 75% seen once. Input material: PBMCs or T cells enriched from blood (not recorded which). All receptors derive from a man aged 25-45 years who had recovered from COVID-19.

The rearrangement links TRBV4-1 to TRBJ1-5; no definite D call. The germline V gene has CDR1 MGHRA and CDR2 YSYEKL. This CDR3 region has 16 residues. V lost 2 bases and J lost 0, with 11 bases in between. The CDR3 is CASSQYPRDSNQPQHF. For the CDR3, the DNA is TGCGCCAGCAGCCAATACCCCCGGGATAGCAATCAGCCCCAGCATTTT.

The rearrangement uses TRBV5-1 and TRBJ2-7; D perhaps matches TRBD2 (5 bases). The CDR3 is 13 amino acids. The germline V gene has CDR1 SGHRS and CDR2 YFSETQ. Deletions cut 4 bases from V and 10 bases from J, with 18 bases between. The CDR3 DNA is TGCGCCAGCAGCCCACCCTCCAGCGGTCTACAGTACTTC. It yields the protein CASSPPSSGLQYF.